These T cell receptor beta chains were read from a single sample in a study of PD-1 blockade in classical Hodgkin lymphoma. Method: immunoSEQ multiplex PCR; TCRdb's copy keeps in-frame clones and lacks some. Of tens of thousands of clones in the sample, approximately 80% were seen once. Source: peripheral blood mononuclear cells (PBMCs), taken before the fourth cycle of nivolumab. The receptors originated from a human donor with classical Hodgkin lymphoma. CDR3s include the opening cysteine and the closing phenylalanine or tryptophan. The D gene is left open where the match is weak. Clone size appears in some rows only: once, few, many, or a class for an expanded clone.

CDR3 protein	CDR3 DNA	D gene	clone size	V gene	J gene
CASSGLAGGPTGELFF	TGTGCCAGCAGTGGACTAGCGGGGGGGCCCACCGGGGAGCTGTTTTTT	TRBD2	-	TRBV6-1	TRBJ2-2
CASSFGIGGEQYF	TGTGCCAGCAGTTTTGGAATTGGTGGCGAGCAGTACTTC	-	-	TRBV27	TRBJ2-7
CASSPRTGRTEAFF	TGTGCCAGCAGTCCGAGGACAGGGCGCACTGAAGCTTTCTTT	TRBD1	-	TRBV5-5	TRBJ1-1
CASSLRASSTDTQYF	TGTGCCAGCAGCTTACGGGCTTCTAGCACAGATACGCAGTATTTT	-	-	TRBV7-2	TRBJ2-3
CASSLRAGGILSKETQYF	TGTGCCAGCAGCTTAAGGGCGGGGGGAATACTTTCGAAAGAGACCCAGTACTTC	TRBD2	-	TRBV7-9	TRBJ2-5
CASRLLVRSQAFF	TGTGCCAGCAGATTATTGGTACGGAGTCAAGCTTTCTTT	-	-	TRBV5-6	TRBJ1-1
CATSRDRGYSGYTF	TGTGCCACCAGCAGAGATCGGGGGTATTCTGGCTACACCTTC	-	-	TRBV15	TRBJ1-2
CAWNRYSNQPQHF	TGTGCCTGGAATAGATATAGCAATCAGCCCCAGCATTTT	-	-	TRBV30	TRBJ1-5
CAISAGGVYEQYF	TGTGCCATCAGTGCCGGAGGGGTCTACGAGCAGTACTTC	-	-	TRBV10-3	TRBJ2-7
CASSLTGFYGTEAFF	TGTGCCAGCAGTTTGACAGGGTTTTATGGCACTGAAGCTTTCTTT	TRBD1	-	TRBV27	TRBJ1-1
CASTPTRDSPLHF	TGTGCCAGCACTCCTACACGAGATTCACCCCTCCACTTT	-	few	TRBV2	TRBJ1-6
CASTPGSLVSYGYTF	TGTGCCAGCACCCCGGGGTCCTTGGTTTCCTATGGCTACACCTTC	-	-	TRBV28	TRBJ1-2
CSVLSDEQYF	TGTAGCGTGCTGAGCGACGAGCAGTACTTC	-	once	TRBV29-1	TRBJ2-7
CASSSSGTTQETQYF	TGTGCCAGTAGCTCTTCCGGGACTACACAAGAGACCCAGTACTTC	TRBD2	-	TRBV19	TRBJ2-5
CASSPPAGSGNTIYF	TGTGCCAGCTCACCACCGGCGGGCTCTGGAAACACCATATATTTT	-	-	TRBV18	TRBJ1-3
CASSFTAGARNEQFF	TGCGCCAGCAGCTTCACAGCGGGGGCACGGAATGAGCAGTTCTTC	TRBD2	-	TRBV5-1	TRBJ2-1
CASSQEKGSQIIYGYTF	TGTGCCAGCAGCCAAGAGAAGGGGTCCCAGATAATCTATGGCTACACCTTC	-	-	TRBV4-2	TRBJ1-2
CASSLAFGNTEAFF	TGTGCCAGCAGCTTAGCGTTTGGGAACACTGAAGCTTTCTTT	-	-	TRBV11-1	TRBJ1-1
CASSLGPSGQETQYF	TGTGCCAGCAGCTTAGGGCCCTCAGGTCAAGAGACCCAGTACTTC	-	-	TRBV7-2	TRBJ2-5
CASSSLLGDNEQFF	TGTGCCAGCAGCTCCCTGCTTGGCGACAATGAGCAGTTCTTC	-	-	TRBV11-2	TRBJ2-1
CATSSENSPLHF	TGTGCCACCAGCAGCGAAAATTCACCCCTCCACTTT	-	-	TRBV15	TRBJ1-6
CAILGAASNNNQPQHF	TGTGCCATCCTAGGGGCAGCAAGTAACAACAATCAGCCCCAGCATTTT	-	-	TRBV28	TRBJ1-5
CASSPSRYRGYTF	TGTGCCAGCAGCCCCAGCAGGTACCGAGGCTACACCTTC	-	-	TRBV7-2	TRBJ1-2
CASSQGHRGVYNEQFF	TGCGCCAGCAGCCAAGGACACCGGGGGGTTTACAATGAGCAGTTCTTC	TRBD2	-	TRBV4-3	TRBJ2-1
CASRPAGGPPEQYF	TGTGCCAGCAGACCAGCGGGGGGGCCGCCCGAGCAGTACTTC	TRBD2	-	TRBV7-2	TRBJ2-7
CASSSLYEQFF	TGTGCCAGCAGCTCGCTGTATGAGCAGTTCTTC	-	-	TRBV5-4	TRBJ2-1
CASTEQPQGKTEAFF	TGTGCCAGCACCGAGCAGCCCCAGGGAAAGACTGAAGCTTTCTTT	-	-	TRBV6-1	TRBJ1-1
CASSSGQVEVETQYF	TGTGCCAGCAGCTCCGGACAGGTGGAAGTAGAGACCCAGTACTTC	TRBD1	-	TRBV9	TRBJ2-5
CASSIGLTGVGANVLTF	TGTGCCAGCAGCATAGGGTTAACAGGGGTTGGGGCCAACGTCCTGACTTTC	TRBD1	-	TRBV27	TRBJ2-6
CASSFMDGSLNIQYF	TGCGCCAGCAGCTTCATGGACGGATCATTAAACATTCAGTACTTC	-	-	TRBV5-1	TRBJ2-4
CASSAGPEAFF	TGTGCCAGCAGCGCCGGCCCTGAGGCTTTCTTT	-	once	TRBV11-2	TRBJ1-1
CASSLQGDGAFF	TGCGCCAGCAGTCTACAGGGGGATGGAGCTTTCTTT	TRBD1	-	TRBV10-2	TRBJ1-1
CASRPGVGGEQYF	TGTGCCAGCAGACCAGGGGTAGGAGGCGAGCAGTACTTC	-	-	TRBV27	TRBJ2-7
CASSLEGAGAKNIQYF	TGTGCCAGCAGCTTAGAGGGGGCGGGTGCCAAAAACATTCAGTACTTC	TRBD1	-	TRBV7-8	TRBJ2-4
CASSGSGTSGGARETQYF	TGTGCCAGCAGCGGGTCCGGGACTAGCGGGGGGGCCCGGGAGACCCAGTACTTC	TRBD2	-	TRBV5-5	TRBJ2-5
CATSRDRGAGQPQHF	TGTGCCACAAGCCGGGACAGGGGGGCCGGTCAGCCCCAGCATTTT	TRBD1	-	TRBV7-8	TRBJ1-5
CASSSVGGYEQYF	TGTGCCAGCAGCAGCGTCGGGGGCTACGAGCAGTACTTC	-	-	TRBV11-3	TRBJ2-7
CASSLDRVSYEQYF	TGTGCCAGCAGCTTAGATCGGGTTTCCTACGAGCAGTACTTC	-	-	TRBV13	TRBJ2-7
CASTRGTNEQFF	TGTGCCAGCACGCGAGGGACCAATGAGCAGTTCTTC	-	-	TRBV5-6	TRBJ2-1
CSAILGGWNTEAFF	TGCAGCGCTATATTGGGAGGGTGGAACACTGAAGCTTTCTTT	-	-	TRBV29-1	TRBJ1-1
CASSQDYGGAYGYTF	TGCGCCAGCAGCCAAGATTATGGGGGTGCCTATGGCTACACCTTC	-	-	TRBV4-1	TRBJ1-2
CASSLTGDYGYTF	TGTGCCAGCAGCTTAACGGGGGACTATGGCTACACCTTC	-	-	TRBV11-1	TRBJ1-2